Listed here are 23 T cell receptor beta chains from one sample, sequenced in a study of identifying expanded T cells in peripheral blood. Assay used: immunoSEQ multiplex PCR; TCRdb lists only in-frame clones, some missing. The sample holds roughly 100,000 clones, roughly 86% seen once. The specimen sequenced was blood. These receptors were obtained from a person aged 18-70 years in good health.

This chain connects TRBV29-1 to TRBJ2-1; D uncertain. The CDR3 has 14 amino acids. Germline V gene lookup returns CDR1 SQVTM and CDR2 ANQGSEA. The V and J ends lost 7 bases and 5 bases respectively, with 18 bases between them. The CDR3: CSGILARPNNEQFF. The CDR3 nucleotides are TGCAGCGGCATCCTCGCTCGTCCAAACAATGAGCAGTTCTTC.

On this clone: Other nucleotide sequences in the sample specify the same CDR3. The DNA of the CDR3 is TGTGCCAGCAGCTTGGCGTACGAGCAGTACTTC. Translated: CASSLAYEQYF. The V call is TRBV5-8, the J call TRBJ2-7, with D hard to call. The germline CDR1 and CDR2 sequences are SGHTS and YDEGEE. The V and J ends lost 0 bases and 4 bases respectively, with 2 bases between them. The CDR3 extends over 11 amino acids.

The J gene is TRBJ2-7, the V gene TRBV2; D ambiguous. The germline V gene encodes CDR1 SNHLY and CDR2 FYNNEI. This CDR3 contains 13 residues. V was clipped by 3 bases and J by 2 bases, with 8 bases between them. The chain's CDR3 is CASSDPPTYEQYF. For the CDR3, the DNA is TGTGCCAGCAGTGACCCTCCTACCTACGAGCAGTACTTC.

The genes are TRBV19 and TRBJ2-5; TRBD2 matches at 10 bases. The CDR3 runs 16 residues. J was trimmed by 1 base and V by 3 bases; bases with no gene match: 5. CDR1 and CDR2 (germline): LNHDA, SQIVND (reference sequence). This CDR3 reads CASSITSGAIQETQYF. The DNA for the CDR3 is TGTGCCAGTAGTATCACTAGCGGGGCGATCCAAGAGACCCAGTACTTC.

Written as DNA, the CDR3 is TGTGCCAGCAGCTCCCGCCAGGTAGCGGGAGTGGAGACCCAGTACTTC. Protein: CASSSRQVAGVETQYF. The V call is TRBV7-2, the J call TRBJ2-5, with 9 nucleotides matching TRBD2. Germline CDR1 SGHTA, CDR2 FQGNSA. The length of the CDR3 is 16 residues. Germline trimming cut 4 bases from V and 5 bases from J; bases unmatched to any gene: 11.

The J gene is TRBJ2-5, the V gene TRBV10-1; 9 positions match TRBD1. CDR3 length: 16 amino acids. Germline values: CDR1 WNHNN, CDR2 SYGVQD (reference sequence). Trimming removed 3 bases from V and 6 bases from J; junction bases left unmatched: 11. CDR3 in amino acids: CASSDAGTGPLKTQYF. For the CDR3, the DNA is TGCGCCAGCAGTGATGCCGGGACAGGGCCTCTGAAGACCCAGTACTTC.

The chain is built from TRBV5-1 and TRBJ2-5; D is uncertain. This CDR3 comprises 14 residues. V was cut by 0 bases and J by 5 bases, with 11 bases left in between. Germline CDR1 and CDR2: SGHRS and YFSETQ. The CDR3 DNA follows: TGCGCCAGCAGCTTGGGGGCCTCCTTGGAGACCCAGTACTTC. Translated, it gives CASSLGASLETQYF.

The CDR3 DNA reads TGTGCCAGCAGCGACAGAGCGGGAGGGAAAGAGAACGGGGAGCTGTTTTTT. This codes for CASSDRAGGKENGELFF. This chain joins TRBV9 and TRBJ2-2, with 10 bases identical to TRBD2. Germline loops: CDR1 SGDLS, CDR2 YYNGEE. The trim removed 3 bases at V and 7 bases at J, leaving 12 bases unmatched. This CDR3 is 17 amino acids long.

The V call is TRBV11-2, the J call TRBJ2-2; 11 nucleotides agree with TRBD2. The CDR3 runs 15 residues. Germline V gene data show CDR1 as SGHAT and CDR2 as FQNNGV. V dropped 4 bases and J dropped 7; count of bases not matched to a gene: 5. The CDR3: CASSSLAGVVGELFF. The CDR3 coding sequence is TGTGCCAGCAGCTCACTAGCGGGAGTGGTCGGGGAGCTGTTTTTT. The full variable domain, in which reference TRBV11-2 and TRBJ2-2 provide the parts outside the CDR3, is EAGVAQSPRYKIIEKRQSVAFWCNPISGHATLYWYQQILGQGPKLLIQFQNNGVVDDSQLPKDRFSAERLKGVDSTLKIQPAKLEDSAVYLCASSSLAGVVGELFFGEGSRLTVL.

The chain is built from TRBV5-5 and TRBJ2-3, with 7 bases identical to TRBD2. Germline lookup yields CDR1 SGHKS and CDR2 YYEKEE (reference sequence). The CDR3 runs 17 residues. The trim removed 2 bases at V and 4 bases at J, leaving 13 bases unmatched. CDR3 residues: CASSLALATDIPDTQYF. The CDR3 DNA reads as TGTGCCAGCAGCTTAGCACTAGCGACAGATATCCCAGATACGCAGTATTTT. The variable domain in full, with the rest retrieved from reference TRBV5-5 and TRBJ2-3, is DAGVTQSPTHLIKTRGQQVTLRCSPISGHKSVSWYQQVLGQGPQFIFQYYEKEERGRGNFPDRFSARQFPNYSSELNVNALLLGDSALYLCASSLALATDIPDTQYFGPGTRLTVL.

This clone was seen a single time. CDR3 nucleotide sequence: TGTGCCAGCAGCGTAGACACAGATACGCAGTATTTT. Amino acids: CASSVDTDTQYF. The genes are TRBV9 and TRBJ2-3, with D uncertain. Germline V gives CDR1 SGDLS, CDR2 YYNGEE. CDR3 size: 12 residues. V gave up 0 bases and J gave up 2 bases, with 1 base separating them.

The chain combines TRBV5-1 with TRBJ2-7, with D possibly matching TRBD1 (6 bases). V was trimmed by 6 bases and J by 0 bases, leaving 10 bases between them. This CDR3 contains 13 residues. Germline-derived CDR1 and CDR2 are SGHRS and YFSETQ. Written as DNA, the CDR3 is TGCGCCAGCAAGGACAGCAGCTCCTACGAGCAGTACTTC. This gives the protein CASKDSSSYEQYF.

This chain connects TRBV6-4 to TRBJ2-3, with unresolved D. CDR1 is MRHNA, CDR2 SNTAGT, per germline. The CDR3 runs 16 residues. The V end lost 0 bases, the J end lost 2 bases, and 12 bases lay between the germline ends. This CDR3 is CASSDSTASDTDTQYF. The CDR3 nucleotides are TGTGCCAGCAGTGACTCTACCGCTAGTGACACAGATACGCAGTATTTT.

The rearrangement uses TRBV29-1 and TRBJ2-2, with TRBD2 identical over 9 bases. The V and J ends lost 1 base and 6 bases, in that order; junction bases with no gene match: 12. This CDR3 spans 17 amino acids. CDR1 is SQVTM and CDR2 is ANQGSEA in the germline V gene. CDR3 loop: CSVEGRAGGTGAGELFF. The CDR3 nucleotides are TGCAGCGTTGAAGGTAGAGCGGGAGGAACTGGCGCCGGGGAGCTGTTTTTT.

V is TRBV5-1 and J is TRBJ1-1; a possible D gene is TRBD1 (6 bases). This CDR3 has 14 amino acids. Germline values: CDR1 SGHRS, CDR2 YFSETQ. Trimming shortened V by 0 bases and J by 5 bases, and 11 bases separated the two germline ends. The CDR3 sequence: CASSLDGGQTEAFF. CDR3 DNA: TGCGCCAGCAGCTTGGACGGGGGGCAGACTGAAGCTTTCTTT.

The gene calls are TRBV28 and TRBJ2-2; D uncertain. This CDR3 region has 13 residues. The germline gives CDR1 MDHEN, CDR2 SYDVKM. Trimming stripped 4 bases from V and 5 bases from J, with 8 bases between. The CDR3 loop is CASSSVGTGELFF. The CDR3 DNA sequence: TGTGCCAGCAGTTCAGTAGGAACCGGGGAGCTGTTTTTT.

CDR3 DNA sequence: TGCGCCAGCAGCCGAGGGAGCTCCTATAATTCACCCCTCCACTTT. Its protein product is CASSRGSSYNSPLHF. The chain has TRBV4-1 and TRBJ1-6; D ambiguous. Trimming took off 4 bases at V and 0 bases at J, with 7 bases between the two ends. CDR1 and CDR2 (germline): MGHRA, YSYEKL. The CDR3 has 15 residues.

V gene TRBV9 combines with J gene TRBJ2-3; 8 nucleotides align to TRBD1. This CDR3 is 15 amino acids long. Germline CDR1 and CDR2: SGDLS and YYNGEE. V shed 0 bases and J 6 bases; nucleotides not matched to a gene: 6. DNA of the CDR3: TGTGCCAGCAGCGTAGAGGGCAGGGGGCAGGATACGCAGTATTTT. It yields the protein CASSVEGRGQDTQYF. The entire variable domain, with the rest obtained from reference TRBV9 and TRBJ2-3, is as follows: DSGVTQTPKHLITATGQRVTLRCSPRSGDLSVYWYQQSLDQGLQFLIQYYNGEERAKGNILERFSAQQFPDLHSELNLSSLELGDSALYFCASSVEGRGQDTQYFGPGTRLTVL.

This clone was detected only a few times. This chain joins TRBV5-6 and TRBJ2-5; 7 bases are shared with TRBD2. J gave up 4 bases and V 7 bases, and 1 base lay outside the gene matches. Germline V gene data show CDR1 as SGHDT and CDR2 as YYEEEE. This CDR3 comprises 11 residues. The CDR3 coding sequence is TGTGCCAGCGGGGAGGGAGAGACCCAGTACTTC. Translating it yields CASGEGETQYF.

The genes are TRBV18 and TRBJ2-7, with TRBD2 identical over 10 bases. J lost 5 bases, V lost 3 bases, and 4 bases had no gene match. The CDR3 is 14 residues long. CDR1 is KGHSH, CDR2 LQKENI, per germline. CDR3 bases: TGTGCCAGCTCACCCGGACTAGCGGTGGACGAGCAGTACTTC. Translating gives CASSPGLAVDEQYF.

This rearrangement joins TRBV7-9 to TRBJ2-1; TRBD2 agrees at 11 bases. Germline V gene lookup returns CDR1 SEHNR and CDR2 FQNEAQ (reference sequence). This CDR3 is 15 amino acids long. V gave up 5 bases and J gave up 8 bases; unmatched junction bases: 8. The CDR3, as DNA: TGTGCCAGCAGCCCCCCTACTAGCGGGAGTGATGAGCAGTTCTTC. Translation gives CASSPPTSGSDEQFF.

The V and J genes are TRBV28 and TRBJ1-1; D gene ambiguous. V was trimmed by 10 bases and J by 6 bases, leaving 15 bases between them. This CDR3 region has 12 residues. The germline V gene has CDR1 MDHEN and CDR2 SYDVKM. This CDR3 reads CATWTFTSEAFF. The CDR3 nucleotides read TGTGCCACCTGGACGTTTACTTCTGAAGCTTTCTTT.

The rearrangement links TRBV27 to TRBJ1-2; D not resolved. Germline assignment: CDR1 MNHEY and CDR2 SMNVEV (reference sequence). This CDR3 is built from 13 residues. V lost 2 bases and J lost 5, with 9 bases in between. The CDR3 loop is CASSLNAGYGYTF. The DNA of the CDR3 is TGTGCCAGCAGTTTAAATGCGGGGTATGGCTACACCTTC.